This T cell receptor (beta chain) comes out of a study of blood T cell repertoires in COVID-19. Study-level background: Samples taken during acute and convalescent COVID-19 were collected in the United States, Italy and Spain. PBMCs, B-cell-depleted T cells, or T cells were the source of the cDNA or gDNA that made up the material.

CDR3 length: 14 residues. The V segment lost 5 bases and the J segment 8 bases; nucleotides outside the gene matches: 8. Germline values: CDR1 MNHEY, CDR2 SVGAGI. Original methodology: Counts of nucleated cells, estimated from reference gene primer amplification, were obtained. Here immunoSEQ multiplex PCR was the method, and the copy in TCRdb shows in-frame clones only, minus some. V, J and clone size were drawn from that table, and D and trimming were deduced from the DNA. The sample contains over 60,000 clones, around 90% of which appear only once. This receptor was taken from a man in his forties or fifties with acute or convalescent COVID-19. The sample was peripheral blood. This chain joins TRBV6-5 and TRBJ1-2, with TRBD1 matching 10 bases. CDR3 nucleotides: TGTGCCAGCAGTCCCTCGGACAGGGGGAAAGGCTACACCTTC. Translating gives CASSPSDRGKGYTF.